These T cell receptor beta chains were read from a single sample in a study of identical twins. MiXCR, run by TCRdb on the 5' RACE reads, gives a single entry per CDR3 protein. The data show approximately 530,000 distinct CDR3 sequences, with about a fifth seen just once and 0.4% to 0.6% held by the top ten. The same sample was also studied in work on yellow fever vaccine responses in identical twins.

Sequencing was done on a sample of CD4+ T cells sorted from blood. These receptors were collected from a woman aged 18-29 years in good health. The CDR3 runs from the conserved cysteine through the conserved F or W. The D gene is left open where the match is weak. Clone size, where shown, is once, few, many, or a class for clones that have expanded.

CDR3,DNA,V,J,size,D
CASSDGRHSNQPQHF,TGTGCCAGCAGCGACGGACGTCATAGCAATCAGCCCCAGCATTTT,TRBV12-3/TRBV12-4,TRBJ1-5,few,-
CASSSMAGTEAFF,TGTGCCAGCAGTTCAATGGCGGGGACTGAAGCTTTCTTT,TRBV6-6,TRBJ1-1,-,-
CASSLIPSISGANVLTF,TGCGCCAGCAGCTTGATTCCCAGCATTTCTGGGGCCAACGTCCTGACTTTC,TRBV5-1,TRBJ2-6,few,-
CASSFQENTEAFF,TGTGCCAGCAGTTTTCAGGAGAACACTGAAGCTTTCTTT,TRBV12-3/TRBV12-4,TRBJ1-1,many,-
CASSYPGAEGYTF,TGCGCCAGCAGCTACCCCGGGGCAGAAGGCTACACCTTC,TRBV5-1,TRBJ1-2,-,-
CASSYALGALGGELFF,TGTGCCAGCAGTTACGCCTTAGGAGCCCTCGGCGGGGAGCTGTTTTTT,TRBV6-5,TRBJ2-2,-,-
CASSTPGHTDTQYF,TGTGCCAGCAGTACCCCGGGGCACACAGATACGCAGTATTTT,TRBV6-1,TRBJ2-3,-,-
CASSTAPGVEQFF,TGTGCCAGCAGCACCGCCCCGGGGGTAGAGCAGTTCTTC,TRBV11-3,TRBJ2-1,-,-
CASSPDRVVPEAFF,TGTGCCAGCAGCCCCGACAGGGTGGTCCCTGAAGCTTTCTTT,TRBV7-9,TRBJ1-1,-,TRBD1
CASSEGVYYEQYF,TGTGCCAGCTCAGAGGGGGTGTACTACGAGCAGTACTTC,TRBV18,TRBJ2-7,few,-
CASRQGAVNSPLHF,TGTGCCAGCAGACAGGGGGCTGTAAATTCACCCCTCCACTTT,TRBV12-3/TRBV12-4,TRBJ1-6,few,TRBD1
CATSDPMGSETQYF,TGTGCCACCAGTGACCCGATGGGGTCAGAAACGCAGTATTTT,TRBV24-1,TRBJ2-3,-,-
CASSVKSSYNEQFF,TGTGCCAGCAGCGTAAAGAGCTCCTACAATGAGCAGTTCTTC,TRBV9,TRBJ2-1,-,-
CASSPRDRERDNEQFF,TGTGCCAGCAGCCCCCGGGACAGGGAGAGGGACAATGAGCAGTTCTTC,TRBV4-2,TRBJ2-1,few,TRBD1
CASSPTSGSSEQYF,TGTGCCAGCAGCCCGACTAGCGGGAGCAGCGAGCAGTACTTC,TRBV12-3/TRBV12-4,TRBJ2-7,-,TRBD2
CASGPTGGSAEQYF,TGTGCCAGTGGTCCCACTGGGGGTAGCGCGGAGCAGTACTTC,TRBV19,TRBJ2-7,-,-
CASSQDLGRGYNEQFF,TGTGCCAGCAGCCAAGATCTCGGGAGGGGATACAATGAGCAGTTCTTC,TRBV4-2,TRBJ2-1,-,TRBD2
CSARNTEAFF,TGCAGTGCTAGAAACACTGAAGCTTTCTTT,TRBV20-1,TRBJ1-1,many,-
CASSYSKTSGLGETQYF,TGTGCCAGCAGTTATTCCAAGACTAGCGGGTTAGGAGAGACCCAGTACTTC,TRBV6-2/TRBV6-3,TRBJ2-5,-,TRBD2
CASNQRQGDEQYF,TGTGCCAGCAATCAGAGGCAAGGGGACGAGCAGTACTTC,TRBV7-9,TRBJ2-7,-,-
CSARDTYGGVWNEQFF,TGCAGTGCTAGAGATACTTACGGGGGGGTGTGGAATGAGCAGTTCTTC,TRBV20-1,TRBJ2-1,-,TRBD2
CASSFSVGASTDTQYF,TGTGCCAGCAGCTTTTCTGTGGGGGCCAGTACAGATACGCAGTATTTT,TRBV11-2,TRBJ2-3,few,-
CASSLGQEGTEAFF,TGCGCCAGCAGCTTAGGACAAGAGGGCACTGAAGCTTTCTTT,TRBV5-1,TRBJ1-1,few,-
CASQFGTTLLDTQYF,TGTGCCAGCCAATTCGGGACCACTTTATTAGATACGCAGTATTTT,TRBV7-6,TRBJ2-3,-,-
CASSLALDSTDTQYF,TGTGCCAGCAGCTTGGCCTTGGACAGCACAGATACGCAGTATTTT,TRBV5-4,TRBJ2-3,few,-
CASSLYTSGTNNEQFF,TGTGCCAGCAGTTTATACACCTCCGGGACCAACAATGAGCAGTTCTTC,TRBV28,TRBJ2-1,few,-
CASSFGKGTGELFF,TGCGCCAGCAGCTTTGGGAAAGGCACCGGGGAGCTGTTTTTT,TRBV5-1,TRBJ2-2,few,-
CASQQGRGGELFF,TGTGCCAGCCAACAGGGAAGGGGCGGGGAGCTGTTTTTT,TRBV2,TRBJ2-2,-,-
CSVEPWTALGYTF,TGCAGCGTTGAGCCATGGACAGCCCTGGGCTACACCTTC,TRBV29-1,TRBJ1-2,few,-
CASRGGYTGELFF,TGTGCCAGCAGGGGGGGCTACACCGGGGAGCTGTTTTTT,TRBV28,TRBJ2-2,-,-
CASSLGGREVAEAFF,TGCGCCAGCAGCTTGGGGGGTAGGGAGGTGGCTGAAGCTTTCTTT,TRBV5-1,TRBJ1-1,-,-
CASSPFGGAGIPTGELFF,TGTGCCAGCAGCCCCTTCGGGGGAGCGGGGATACCCACCGGGGAGCTGTTTTTT,TRBV11-1,TRBJ2-2,-,TRBD2
CSVDAGRNEQFF,TGCAGCGTTGATGCCGGGAGGAATGAGCAGTTCTTC,TRBV29-1,TRBJ2-1,few,TRBD2
CASSPMGPNEQYF,TGTGCCAGCAGTCCCATGGGGCCCAACGAGCAGTACTTC,TRBV28,TRBJ2-7,few,-
CASRRRGDTQYF,TGTGCCAGCAGACGTCGTGGAGATACGCAGTATTTT,TRBV6-6,TRBJ2-3,-,-